This TCR beta chain comes out of a study of molecular identifiers for immune sequencing clone quantification. Study context: Replicate RNA from roughly 21,000 or 96,000 naive CD8 T cells formed five aliquots; four were sequenced.

The V gene lost 5 bases and the J gene lost 5 bases, with 12 bases spanning the gap. Germline V CDR1 and CDR2: SGHAT, FQNNGV. This CDR3 has 13 amino acids. The naive CD8 libraries originated from between roughly 20,000 and 1,000,000 sorted cells and drew on 10%, 30% or 50% RNA. Each CDR3 protein is one row after TCRdb ran MiXCR on the PCR reads. This table has approximately 100,000 distinct CDR3 sequences, around a third appearing once. This sequence was found in a human donor in good health. Some libraries in this study had Jurkat cell RNA spiked in. Material for sequencing was naive CD8+ T cells from blood, with Jurkat cell RNA spiked in. Described subset: FACS-sorted CD8+CD4-CCR7+CD45RA+ naive T cells. The chain uses TRBV11-2 and TRBJ2-5; TRBD1 is a possible D gene (6 bases). The CDR3 DNA follows: TGTGCCAGCAGCCACAGGGTGCAGGAGACCCAGTACTTC. This codes for CASSHRVQETQYF.